This entry is about one T cell receptor (beta chain). Its antigen remains unknown. This record comes from a study of cytomegalovirus exposure and HLA in healthy donors. On the study more broadly: The roughly 120 validation repertoires matched the approximately 700 first-cohort repertoires in platform, a later analysis reported. Study-wide points: In vitro, three CMV-associated chains proved specific for CMV antigens. The study designated 150 or so TCR beta chains cytomegalovirus-associated.

Produced via immunoSEQ multiplex PCR; TCRdb's table is partial and in-frame only. The sample yields over 110,000 clones, roughly four fifths seen once. The sample comprised PBMCs. The sequence came from a woman under 40 in good health and CMV-seronegative.

Written as DNA, the CDR3 is TGTGCCAGCAGTTCCGGACAGGGAGTGAAGTCCATTAATGAAAAACTGTTTTTT. As protein: CASSSGQGVKSINEKLFF. The gene calls are TRBV27 and TRBJ1-4; the match to TRBD1 covers 8 bases. V was pared by 4 bases and J by 4 bases, with 14 bases of the junction left unmatched. CDR1 and CDR2 (germline): MNHEY, SMNVEV (reference sequence). CDR3 size: 18 residues.